Below, 29 T cell receptor beta chains from the same sample are listed, as sequenced in a study of shared clonotypes between healthy human individuals. In the naive CD8 group, cells lacked CD45RO and were positively selected for CCR7, so terminally differentiated effector memory CD45RA+ cells were left out. Method: immunoSEQ multiplex PCR; TCRdb's copy keeps in-frame clones and lacks some. The sample carries over 750,000 clones, around 96% recorded once. Sequencing was carried out using naive CD8+ T cells sorted from blood. The source is a man aged 25 to 40 in good health.

The V call is TRBV29-1, the J call TRBJ1-1; D may be TRBD1 (5 bases). Per the germline V gene, CDR1 is SQVTM and CDR2 is ANQGSEA. The V and J ends lost 4 bases and 0 bases respectively, with 12 bases between them. This CDR3 has 14 residues. CDR3 loop: CSVVDGGMNTEAFF. DNA for the CDR3: TGCAGCGTTGTGGATGGGGGAATGAACACTGAAGCTTTCTTT.

This sequence joins TRBV5-6 and TRBJ1-2; 7 bases map to TRBD1. This CDR3 comprises 16 residues. The germline CDR1 and CDR2 sequences are SGHDT and YYEEEE. V lost 0 bases, J lost 9 bases, and 14 bases stayed unmatched. CDR3 DNA: TGTGCCAGCAGCTTGGAAGCTGGACAGGTGCATTTGAGCTACACCTTC. Its protein product is CASSLEAGQVHLSYTF.

The chain uses TRBV4-1 and TRBJ2-7; the D is unclear. From germline, CDR1 is MGHRA and CDR2 YSYEKL. The V end lost 1 base, the J end lost 2 bases, and 9 bases lay between the germline ends. There are 14 residues in the CDR3. The CDR3 DNA follows: TGCGCCAGCAGCCAAGTGGGCAGGACCTACGAGCAGTACTTC. This gives the protein CASSQVGRTYEQYF.

The V call is TRBV2, the J call TRBJ1-1; D is possibly TRBD1 (5 bases). Germline lookup yields CDR1 SNHLY and CDR2 FYNNEI. Trimming removed 10 bases from V and 0 bases from J, with 15 bases in between. This CDR3 has 14 residues. CDR3 nucleotide sequence: TGTGCCACTTGGCCCGGGACGGTGAACACTGAAGCTTTCTTT. This sequence encodes CATWPGTVNTEAFF.

The CDR3 sequence is CASSSLATDTQYF. CDR3 sequence (DNA): TGTGCCAGTAGCTCTCTGGCCACAGATACGCAGTATTTT. The chain is built from TRBV19 and TRBJ2-3; unclear D gene. This CDR3 comprises 13 residues. CDR1 is LNHDA and CDR2 is SQIVND in the germline V gene (reference sequence). V lost 6 bases, J lost 2 bases, and 9 bases lay in between.

The CDR3 region has the DNA TGTGCCAGCTCCTGGGAGGCTGAAGCTTTCTTT. This translates into CASSWEAEAFF. The chain has TRBV10-3 and TRBJ1-1; D ambiguous. V gave up 10 bases and J gave up 6 bases, with 12 bases separating them. This CDR3 spans 11 amino acids. Germline V CDR1 and CDR2: ENHRY, SYGVKD.

CDR3 coding DNA: TGTGCCAGCAGCCCCGGGGGTCCTGAGCAGTTCTTC. It translates to CASSPGGPEQFF. The chain joins TRBV7-9 to TRBJ2-1, with D perhaps TRBD2 (6 bases). Looked up from germline, CDR1 is SEHNR and CDR2 is FQNEAQ (reference sequence). V was pared by 5 bases and J by 9 bases, with 11 bases between. This CDR3 has 12 residues.

The chain links TRBV9 to TRBJ1-2; 8 nucleotides line up with TRBD1. V lost 4 bases, J lost 0 bases, and 11 bases stayed unmatched. The CDR3 loop spans 17 amino acids. Germline V gene data show CDR1 as SGDLS and CDR2 as YYNGEE. Here the CDR3 DNA reads TGTGCCAGCAGCCTTGGACAGGGCAGTCCTACTAACTATGGCTACACCTTC. Translating gives CASSLGQGSPTNYGYTF.

The chain links TRBV30 to TRBJ2-2, with D maybe TRBD2 (6 bases). Germline values: CDR1 GTSNPN, CDR2 SVGIG (reference sequence). CDR3 length: 14 amino acids. V shed 4 bases and J shed 2 bases, with 11 bases lying between them. The DNA for the CDR3 is TGTGCCTGGAAAAGACTAGTAAACACCGGGGAGCTGTTTTTT. Translating it yields CAWKRLVNTGELFF.

This sequence joins TRBV2 and TRBJ2-7; D gene uncertain. The CDR3 is 12 amino acids. CDR1 SNHLY and CDR2 FYNNEI come from the germline V gene. Trimming removed 8 bases at V and 2 bases at J, with 10 bases between. CDR3 sequence (DNA): TGTGCCAGCTCCGGTCAGACCTACGAGCAGTACTTC. The encoded protein is CASSGQTYEQYF.

The gene calls are TRBV7-9 and TRBJ2-6; TRBD1 matches 9 bases. The germline CDR1 and CDR2 sequences are SEHNR and FQNEAQ (reference sequence). Losses at the gene ends were 0 bases for V and 3 bases for J; bases not matched to a gene: 3. This CDR3 has 17 residues. The CDR3 sequence is CASSLARDRVGANVLTF. The DNA for the CDR3 is TGTGCCAGCAGCTTAGCCCGGGACAGGGTTGGGGCCAACGTCCTGACTTTC.

This chain connects TRBV27 to TRBJ2-1; a possible D gene is TRBD2 (5 bases). Germline V gene lookup returns CDR1 MNHEY and CDR2 SMNVEV (reference sequence). Trimming removed 5 bases at V and 4 bases at J, with 12 bases between. The CDR3 contains 14 residues. CDR3 residues: CASSQSGLYNEQFF. The CDR3 DNA follows: TGTGCCAGCAGTCAATCAGGACTTTACAATGAGCAGTTCTTC.

V gene TRBV5-4 combines with J gene TRBJ2-4; TRBD1 aligns across 8 bases. V gave up 5 bases and J gave up 5 bases; unmatched junction bases: 3. Germline CDR1 SGHNT, CDR2 YYREEE (reference sequence). The CDR3 runs to 13 residues. CDR3 protein: CASSSGQENIQYF. CDR3 DNA sequence: TGTGCCAGCAGTTCGGGACAGGAAAACATTCAGTACTTC.

The rearrangement links TRBV6-5 to TRBJ2-5; D unresolved. The CDR3 runs to 13 residues. Germline CDR1 reads MNHEY; CDR2 reads SVGAGI. V was shortened by 0 bases and J by 5 bases, with 7 bases between the two germline ends. The CDR3 DNA reads TGTGCCAGCAGTTACTCCGATGGGGAGACCCAGTACTTC. Residues: CASSYSDGETQYF.

The chain employs TRBV6-5 and TRBJ1-1; D gene unclear. V was pared by 0 bases and J by 0 bases, with 8 bases between. The CDR3 has 15 amino acids. In germline, CDR1 is MNHEY, CDR2 SVGAGI. For the CDR3, the DNA is TGTGCCAGCAGTTACTCGTCCGGGGTGAACACTGAAGCTTTCTTT. This codes for CASSYSSGVNTEAFF.

This clone is a singleton in its sample. The chain joins TRBV27 to TRBJ2-1; D is possibly TRBD2 (5 bases). The V end lost 2 bases, the J end lost 3 bases, and 8 bases lay between the germline ends. This CDR3 region has 14 residues. Germline CDR1 reads MNHEY; CDR2 reads SMNVEV (reference sequence). CDR3 residues: CASSLGRDYNEQFF. The CDR3, as DNA: TGTGCCAGCAGTTTAGGACGGGACTACAATGAGCAGTTCTTC.

The V and J genes are TRBV7-9 and TRBJ1-1; D gene ambiguous. Per germline, CDR1 SEHNR and CDR2 FQNEAQ (reference sequence). The CDR3 extends over 13 amino acids. V was shortened by 4 bases and J by 0 bases, with 6 bases between the two germline ends. In nucleotides, the CDR3 is TGTGCCAGCAGCTCCCCCATGAACACTGAAGCTTTCTTT. It yields the protein CASSSPMNTEAFF.

This chain links TRBV6-4 with TRBJ2-1; 10 nucleotides agree with TRBD2. Trimming at V came to 2 bases and at J to 5 bases, leaving 6 bases not matched to a gene. This CDR3 is built from 16 residues. The germline CDR1 and CDR2 sequences are MRHNA and SNTAGT. CDR3 amino acids: CASSDRAGGPHNEQFF. The CDR3 coding sequence is TGTGCCAGCAGTGACCGAGCGGGAGGGCCCCACAATGAGCAGTTCTTC.

Only one count was recorded for this clone. V usage is TRBV28 and J usage is TRBJ2-1; TRBD2 is a possible D gene (6 bases). The CDR3 is 15 amino acids. V was shortened by 4 bases and J by 4 bases, with 14 bases between the two germline ends. The V gene's germline CDR1 is MDHEN and CDR2 SYDVKM. CDR3 residues: CASSSPGVPYNEQFF. CDR3 DNA sequence: TGTGCCAGCAGTTCCCCGGGAGTACCTTACAATGAGCAGTTCTTC.

Points on this clone: Other DNA sequences within the sample encode an identical CDR3. This chain connects TRBV7-9 to TRBJ2-1; 9 bases map to TRBD2. The V segment lost 5 bases and the J segment 0 bases; nucleotides outside the gene matches: 5. The germline V gene encodes CDR1 SEHNR and CDR2 FQNEAQ (reference sequence). The CDR3 is 16 amino acids. The DNA for the CDR3 is TGTGCCAGCAGCCCCCTAGCGGGAAGCTCCTACAATGAGCAGTTCTTC. This codes for CASSPLAGSSYNEQFF.

This sequence joins TRBV5-1 and TRBJ2-2; D not certain. CDR1 and CDR2 (germline): SGHRS, YFSETQ. The CDR3 has 15 residues. Trimming took off 2 bases at V and 4 bases at J, with 12 bases between the two ends. This CDR3 is CASSFGPTGTGELFF. Here the CDR3 DNA reads TGCGCCAGCAGCTTCGGACCGACGGGCACCGGGGAGCTGTTTTTT.

This clone was seen a single time. The V and J genes are TRBV7-9 and TRBJ2-1; D call uncertain. V was shortened by 5 bases and J by 1 base, with 12 bases between the two germline ends. CDR1 and CDR2 (germline): SEHNR, FQNEAQ (reference sequence). This CDR3 region has 15 residues. The CDR3 DNA is TGTGCCAGCAGCCGCGTAGCTAAATCCTACAATGAGCAGTTCTTC. Protein product: CASSRVAKSYNEQFF.

The gene calls are TRBV10-3 and TRBJ2-2; 8 positions agree with TRBD1. The junction had 7 bases not matched to a gene; V was cut back by 4 bases and J by 6 bases. In germline, CDR1 is ENHRY, CDR2 SYGVKD. This CDR3 contains 15 residues. The DNA for the CDR3 is TGTGCCATCAGTGCCGACAGGGGAGGCGCCGGGGAGCTGTTTTTT. Translating gives CAISADRGGAGELFF.

For this clone: At the DNA level, this CDR3 is encoded by other sequences in the same sample as well. V gene TRBV4-1 combines with J gene TRBJ2-7; D is possibly TRBD2 (7 bases). V lost 0 bases and J 3 bases, leaving 9 bases between the germline ends. This CDR3 has 14 amino acids. The germline V gene has CDR1 MGHRA and CDR2 YSYEKL. CDR3 DNA sequence: TGCGCCAGCAGCCAAGAAGGGGGGGTCTACGAGCAGTACTTC. Translation gives CASSQEGGVYEQYF.

V gene TRBV11-1 combines with J gene TRBJ1-1; D is uncertain. Germline CDR1 reads SGHAT; CDR2 reads FQDESV (reference sequence). V dropped 1 base and J dropped 7 bases, with 7 bases sitting between them. The CDR3 extends over 12 amino acids. Written as DNA, the CDR3 is TGTGCCAGCAGCTTAGGTTTCCTTGAAGCTTTCTTT. Amino acids: CASSLGFLEAFF.

This clone was counted once. V and J are TRBV9 and TRBJ1-5; D may be TRBD1 (6 bases). Trimming took off 2 bases at V and 7 bases at J, with 19 bases between the two ends. Germline CDR1 SGDLS, CDR2 YYNGEE. The CDR3 consists of 16 residues. The CDR3 region has the DNA TGTGCCAGCAGCGTCCAGGACAGAAACCGAAGGCAGCCCCAGCATTTT. It translates to CASSVQDRNRRQPQHF.

This chain links TRBV27 with TRBJ1-5; TRBD1 aligns across 7 bases. The CDR3 is made up of 16 amino acids. The V and J ends lost 6 bases and 4 bases, in that order; junction bases with no gene match: 12. CDR1 is MNHEY, CDR2 SMNVEV, per germline (reference sequence). CDR3 DNA: TGTGCCAGCAGAGACACAGGGGTCAGTTTTAATCAGCCCCAGCATTTT. It specifies CASRDTGVSFNQPQHF.

The chain recombines TRBV5-6 with TRBJ2-7, with 9 bases matching TRBD2. CDR3 size: 15 residues. V shed 3 bases, J shed 4 bases, and the junction held 8 bases outside the gene matches. In germline, CDR1 is SGHDT, CDR2 YYEEEE. In DNA, the CDR3 is TGTGCCAGCAGCTACGAGCGGGAGGCGGGTTACGAGCAGTACTTC. Its translation: CASSYEREAGYEQYF.

The DNA of the CDR3 is TGTGCCAGCAGTTTAAAAAACAGGCCCCGAGACATTCAGTACTTC. This translates into CASSLKNRPRDIQYF. This rearrangement joins TRBV27 to TRBJ2-4; D may be TRBD1 (5 bases). Germline CDR1 is MNHEY and CDR2 is SMNVEV (reference sequence). Trimming stripped 2 bases from V and 8 bases from J, with 16 bases between. The CDR3 runs 15 residues.